What follows describes a single TCR beta chain. The V gene's germline CDR1 is SEHNR and CDR2 FQNEAQ (reference sequence). Losses at the gene ends were 1 base for V and 2 bases for J; bases not matched to a gene: 1. The CDR3 is 14 amino acids. The entry originates in a study of shared clonotypes between healthy human individuals. Produced via immunoSEQ multiplex PCR; TCRdb's table is partial and in-frame only. The sample lists about 1 million clones; about 76% were seen once. The sequence derives from a man younger than 35 in good health. The chain is built from TRBV7-9 and TRBJ1-2; 7 nucleotides line up with TRBD1. Sequencing was performed on memory CD4+ T cells sorted from blood. Subset specified: CD45RA-negative fraction. DNA for the CDR3: TGTGCCAGCAGCTTAGAACAGGGGAACTATGGCTACACCTTC. It codes for CASSLEQGNYGYTF.